Below are 8 T cell receptor beta chains sequenced from a single sample in a study of Ad26.COV2.S vaccination and SARS-CoV-2 variants. Treatment: 19 received Ad26.COV2.S at low or high dose, single or two shots; roughly 5 received placebo; per-sample allocation not given. Material that was analyzed had been drawn on day 63 after the first vaccine or placebo injection. Profiling relied on immunoSEQ multiplex PCR, and the TCRdb table lists in-frame clones only, not all of them. The sample contains roughly 420,000 clones, 85% to 90% of which appear only once. Sequences were derived from peripheral blood, sampled in a trial of Ad26.COV2.S vaccine versus placebo. Source of these receptors: a person aged 18 to 59 who received the Ad26.COV2.S COVID-19 vaccine or a placebo.

V and J are TRBV19 and TRBJ2-3; no clear D. V shed 5 bases and J shed 6 bases, with 15 bases lying between them. Germline loops: CDR1 LNHDA, CDR2 SQIVND (reference sequence). The CDR3 covers 14 residues. The CDR3 loop is CASSSLGTWDTQYF. The CDR3 DNA sequence: TGTGCCAGTAGTTCCCTAGGCACTTGGGATACGCAGTATTTT. Filled out from reference TRBV19 and TRBJ2-3, the complete variable domain reads DGGITQSPKYLFRKEGQNVTLSCEQNLNHDAMYWYRQDPGQGLRLIYYSQIVNDFQKGDIAEGYSVSREKKESFPLTVTSAQKNPTAFYLCASSSLGTWDTQYFGPGTRLTVL.

The rearrangement uses TRBV18 and TRBJ2-2; D might be TRBD2 (7 bases). The CDR3 has 17 residues. V dropped 2 bases and J dropped 4 bases, with 17 bases sitting between them. Germline CDR1 reads KGHSH; CDR2 reads LQKENI. The CDR3 reads CASSPAWGGDSTGELFF. DNA for the CDR3: TGTGCCAGCTCACCAGCCTGGGGGGGCGACTCCACCGGGGAGCTGTTTTTT.

This chain connects TRBV2 to TRBJ1-2; maybe TRBD1 (6 bases). The CDR3 is 15 residues long. V shed 6 bases and J shed 0 bases, with 14 bases lying between them. Germline V CDR1 and CDR2: SNHLY, FYNNEI. This chain's CDR3 is CASSRAGTPNYGYTF. DNA for the CDR3: TGTGCCAGCAGCAGAGCAGGGACACCTAACTATGGCTACACCTTC.

Details on this clone: Other DNA variants within this sample encode the same CDR3. The chain is built from TRBV18 and TRBJ1-6; TRBD1 matches at 8 bases. The junction had 6 bases not matched to a gene; V was cut back by 4 bases and J by 10 bases. The CDR3 is 14 amino acids. Germline CDR1 KGHSH, CDR2 LQKENI. This chain's CDR3 is CASSQGQGGSPLHF. CDR3 coding DNA: TGTGCCAGCTCACAAGGACAGGGCGGATCACCCCTCCACTTT. The whole variable domain, remainder taken from reference TRBV18 and TRBJ1-6, is NAGVMQNPRHLVRRRGQEARLRCSPMKGHSHVYWYRQLPEEGLKFMVYLQKENIIDESGMPKERFSAEFPKEGPSILRIQQVVRGDSAAYFCASSQGQGGSPLHFGNGTRLTVT.

The CDR3 DNA follows: TGTGCCAGCTCACCTCGGACAGGGGGCGGCGAGCAGTACTTC. Protein sequence: CASSPRTGGGEQYF. J is TRBJ2-7 and V is TRBV18, with 11 nucleotides matching TRBD1. This CDR3 region has 14 residues. Germline V CDR1 and CDR2: KGHSH, LQKENI. V lost 3 bases and J lost 6; bases outside the gene matches: 4.

The chain employs TRBV7-9 and TRBJ1-3; D uncertain. This CDR3 contains 14 residues. Per the germline V gene, CDR1 is SEHNR and CDR2 is FQNEAQ (reference sequence). The V gene lost 3 bases and the J gene lost 0 bases, with 6 bases spanning the gap. CDR3 amino acids: CASSFADSGNTIYF. CDR3 sequence (DNA): TGTGCCAGCAGCTTTGCCGACTCTGGAAACACCATATATTTT.

The V gene is TRBV21-1, the J gene TRBJ1-3; the table's D call, TRBD1, has no DNA check behind it. TRBV21-1 represents a pseudogene. This CDR3 is 14 amino acids long. The CDR3 loop reads CASRGHVSGNTIYF. The CDR3 DNA follows: TGTGCCAGCAGAGGACACGTGTCAGGAAACACCATATATTTT.

The V gene is TRBV7-2, the J gene TRBJ1-4; 7 positions match TRBD1. J was trimmed by 2 bases and V by 5 bases; bases with no gene match: 2. The CDR3 is 14 residues long. Germline CDR1 SGHTA, CDR2 FQGNSA. CDR3 bases: TGTGCCAGCAGCCAGGGGGGGACTAATGAAAAACTGTTTTTT. Protein: CASSQGGTNEKLFF.